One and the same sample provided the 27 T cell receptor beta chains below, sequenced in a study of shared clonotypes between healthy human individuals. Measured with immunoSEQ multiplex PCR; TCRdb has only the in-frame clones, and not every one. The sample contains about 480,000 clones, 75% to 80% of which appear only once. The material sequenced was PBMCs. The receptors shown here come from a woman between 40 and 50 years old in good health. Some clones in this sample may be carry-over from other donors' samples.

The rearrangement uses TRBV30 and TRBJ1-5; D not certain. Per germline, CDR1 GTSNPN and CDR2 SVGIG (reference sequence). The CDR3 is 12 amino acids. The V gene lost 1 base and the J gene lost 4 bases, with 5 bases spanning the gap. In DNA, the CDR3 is TGTGCCTGGAGTGGCAGAAATCAGCCCCAGCATTTT. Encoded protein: CAWSGRNQPQHF. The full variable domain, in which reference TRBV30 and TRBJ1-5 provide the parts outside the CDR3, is SQTIHQWPATLVQPVGSPLSLECTVEGTSNPNLYWYRQAAGRGLQLLFYSVGIGQISSEVPQNLSASRPQDRQFILSSKKLLLSDSGFYLCAWSGRNQPQHFGDGTRLSIL.

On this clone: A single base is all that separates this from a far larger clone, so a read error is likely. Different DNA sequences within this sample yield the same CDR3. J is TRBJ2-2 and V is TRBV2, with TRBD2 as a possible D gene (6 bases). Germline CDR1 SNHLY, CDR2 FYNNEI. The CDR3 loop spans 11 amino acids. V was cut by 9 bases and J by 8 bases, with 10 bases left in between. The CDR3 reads CASRGTGELFF. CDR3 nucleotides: TGTGCCAGTCGCGGGACTGGGGAGCTGTTTTTT.

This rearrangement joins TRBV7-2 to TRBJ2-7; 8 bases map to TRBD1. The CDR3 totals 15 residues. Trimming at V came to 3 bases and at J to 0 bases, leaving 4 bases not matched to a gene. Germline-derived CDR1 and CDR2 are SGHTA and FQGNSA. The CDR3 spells CASSLGTGISYEQYF. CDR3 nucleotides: TGTGCCAGCAGCTTGGGGACAGGTATCTCCTACGAGCAGTACTTC. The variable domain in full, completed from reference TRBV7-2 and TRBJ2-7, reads GAGVSQSPSNKVTEKGKDVELRCDPISGHTALYWYRQSLGQGLEFLIYFQGNSAPDKSGLPSDRFSAERTGGSVSTLTIQRTQQEDSAVYLCASSLGTGISYEQYFGPGTRLTVT.

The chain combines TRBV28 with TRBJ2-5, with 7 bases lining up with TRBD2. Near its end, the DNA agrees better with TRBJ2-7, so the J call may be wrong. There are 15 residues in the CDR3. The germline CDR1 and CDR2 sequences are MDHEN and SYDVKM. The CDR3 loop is CASRNRVSGPYEQYF. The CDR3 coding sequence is TGTGCCAGCAGAAACCGGGTTAGCGGGCCCTACGAGCAGTACTTC.

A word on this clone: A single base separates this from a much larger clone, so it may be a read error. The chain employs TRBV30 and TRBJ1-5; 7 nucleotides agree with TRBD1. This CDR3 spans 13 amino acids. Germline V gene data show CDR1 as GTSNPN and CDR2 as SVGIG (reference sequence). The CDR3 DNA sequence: TGTGCCTGGAGTGTAGGGGGCAATCGGCCCCAGCATTTT. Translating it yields CAWSVGGNRPQHF.

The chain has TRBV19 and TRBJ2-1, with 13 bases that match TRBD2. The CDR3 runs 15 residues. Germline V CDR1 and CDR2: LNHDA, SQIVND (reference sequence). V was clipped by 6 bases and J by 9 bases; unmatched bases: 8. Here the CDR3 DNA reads TGTGCCAGTAGCCAACTAGCGGGAGGGGTCGGTGAGCAGTTCTTC. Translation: CASSQLAGGVGEQFF. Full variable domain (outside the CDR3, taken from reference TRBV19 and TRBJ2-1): DGGITQSPKYLFRKEGQNVTLSCEQNLNHDAMYWYRQDPGQGLRLIYYSQIVNDFQKGDIAEGYSVSREKKESFPLTVTSAQKNPTAFYLCASSQLAGGVGEQFFGPGTRLTVL.

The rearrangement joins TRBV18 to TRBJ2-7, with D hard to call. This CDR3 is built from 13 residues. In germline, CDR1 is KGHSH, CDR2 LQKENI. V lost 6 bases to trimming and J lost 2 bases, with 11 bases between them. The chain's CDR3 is CASSRAAAYEQYF. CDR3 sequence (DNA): TGTGCCAGCTCCCGTGCGGCAGCCTACGAGCAGTACTTC.

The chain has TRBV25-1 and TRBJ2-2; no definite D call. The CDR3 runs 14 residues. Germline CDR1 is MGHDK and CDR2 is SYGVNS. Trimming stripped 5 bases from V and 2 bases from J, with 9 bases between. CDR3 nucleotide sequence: TGTGCCAGCAGTCTCAAGGCCAACACCGGGGAGCTGTTTTTT. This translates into CASSLKANTGELFF.

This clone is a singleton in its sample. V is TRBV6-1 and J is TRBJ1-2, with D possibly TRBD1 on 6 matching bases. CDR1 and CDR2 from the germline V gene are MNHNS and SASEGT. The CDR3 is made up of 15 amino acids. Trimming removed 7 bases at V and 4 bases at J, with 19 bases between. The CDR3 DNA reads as TGTGCCAGCATAGCGGGGGGACAAGTTGGCTATGGCTACACCTTC. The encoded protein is CASIAGGQVGYGYTF.

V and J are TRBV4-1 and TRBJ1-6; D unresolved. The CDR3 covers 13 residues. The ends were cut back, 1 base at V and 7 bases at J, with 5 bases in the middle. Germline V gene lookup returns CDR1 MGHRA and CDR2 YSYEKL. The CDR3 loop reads CASSQVPNSPLHF. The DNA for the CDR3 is TGCGCCAGCAGCCAAGTCCCCAATTCACCCCTCCACTTT.

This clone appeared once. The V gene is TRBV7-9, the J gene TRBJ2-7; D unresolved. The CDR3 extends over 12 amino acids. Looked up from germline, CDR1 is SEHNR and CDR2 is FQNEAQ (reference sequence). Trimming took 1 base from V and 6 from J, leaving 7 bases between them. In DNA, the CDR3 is TGTGCCAGCAGCTTAGACCCGGGCGAGCAGTACTTC. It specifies CASSLDPGEQYF.

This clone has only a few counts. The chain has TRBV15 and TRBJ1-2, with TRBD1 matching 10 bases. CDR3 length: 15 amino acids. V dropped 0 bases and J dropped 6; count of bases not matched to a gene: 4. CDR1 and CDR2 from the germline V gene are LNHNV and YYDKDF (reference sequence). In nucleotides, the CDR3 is TGTGCCACCAGCAGAGACTGGGGGACAGGGGATGGCTACACCTTC. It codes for CATSRDWGTGDGYTF.

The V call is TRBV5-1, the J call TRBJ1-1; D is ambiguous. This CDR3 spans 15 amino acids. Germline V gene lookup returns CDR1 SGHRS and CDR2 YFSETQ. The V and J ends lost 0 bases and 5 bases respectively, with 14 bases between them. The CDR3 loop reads CASSLGTTRETEAFF. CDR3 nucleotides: TGCGCCAGCAGCTTGGGGACGACAAGGGAAACTGAAGCTTTCTTT.

The chain's CDR3 is CASSLEGPWGAYEQYF. CDR3 in DNA: TGTGCCAGCAGCCTAGAGGGACCCTGGGGAGCCTACGAGCAGTACTTC. V is TRBV7-9 and J is TRBJ2-7; the D call may be TRBD1 or TRBD2 (5 bases each). V lost 5 bases, J lost 2 bases, and 19 bases lay in between. The V gene's germline CDR1 is SEHNR and CDR2 FQNEAQ (reference sequence). The CDR3 is 16 residues long.

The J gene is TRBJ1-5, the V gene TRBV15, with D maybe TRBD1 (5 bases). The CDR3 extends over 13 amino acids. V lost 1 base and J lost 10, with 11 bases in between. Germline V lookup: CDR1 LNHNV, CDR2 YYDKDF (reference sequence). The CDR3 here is CATSRASQGPQHF. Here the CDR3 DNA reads TGTGCCACCAGCAGAGCCTCCCAGGGTCCCCAGCATTTT.

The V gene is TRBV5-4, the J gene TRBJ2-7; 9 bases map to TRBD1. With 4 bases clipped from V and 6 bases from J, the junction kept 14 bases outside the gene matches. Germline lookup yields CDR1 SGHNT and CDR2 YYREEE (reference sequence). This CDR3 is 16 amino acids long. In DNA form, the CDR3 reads TGTGCCAGCAGCACCCGGACAGGGGTAATTTTGGTCGAGCAGTACTTC. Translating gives CASSTRTGVILVEQYF. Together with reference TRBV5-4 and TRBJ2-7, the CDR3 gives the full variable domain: ETGVTQSPTHLIKTRGQQVTLRCSSQSGHNTVSWYQQALGQGPQFIFQYYREEENGRGNFPPRFSGLQFPNYSSELNVNALELDDSALYLCASSTRTGVILVEQYFGPGTRLTVT.

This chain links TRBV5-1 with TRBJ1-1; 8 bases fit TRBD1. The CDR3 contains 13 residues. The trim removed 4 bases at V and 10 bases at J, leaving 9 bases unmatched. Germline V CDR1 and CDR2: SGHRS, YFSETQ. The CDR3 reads CASSSRDRRIAFF. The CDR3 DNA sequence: TGCGCCAGCAGCAGCCGGGACAGGCGTATAGCTTTCTTT. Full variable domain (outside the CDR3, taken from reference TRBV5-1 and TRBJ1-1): KAGVTQTPRYLIKTRGQQVTLSCSPISGHRSVSWYQQTPGQGLQFLFEYFSETQRNKGNFPGRFSGRQFSNSRSEMNVSTLELGDSALYLCASSSRDRRIAFFGQGTRLTVV.

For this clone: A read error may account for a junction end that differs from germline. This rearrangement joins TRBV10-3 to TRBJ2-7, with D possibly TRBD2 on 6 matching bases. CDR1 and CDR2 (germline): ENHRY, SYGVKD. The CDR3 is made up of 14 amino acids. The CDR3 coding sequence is TGTGCCATCAGTAAGTCTAGCGCCGACTACGAGCAGTACTTC. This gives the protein CAISKSSADYEQYF.

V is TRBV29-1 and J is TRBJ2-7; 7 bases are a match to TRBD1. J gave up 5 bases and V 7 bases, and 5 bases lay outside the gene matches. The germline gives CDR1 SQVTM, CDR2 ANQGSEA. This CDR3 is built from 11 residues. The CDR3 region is CSANRGDEQYF. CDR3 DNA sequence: TGCAGCGCAAACAGGGGTGACGAGCAGTACTTC.

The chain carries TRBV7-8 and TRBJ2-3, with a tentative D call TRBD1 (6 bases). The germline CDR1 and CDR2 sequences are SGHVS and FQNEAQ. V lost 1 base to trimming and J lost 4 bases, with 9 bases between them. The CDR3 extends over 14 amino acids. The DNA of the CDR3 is TGTGCCAGCAGCTTAGGGGGGCCCTCAGATACGCAGTATTTT. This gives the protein CASSLGGPSDTQYF.

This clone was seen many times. The CDR3 loop is CAWSEGLEEKLFF. The CDR3 coding sequence is TGTGCCTGGAGTGAAGGGTTGGAGGAAAAACTGTTTTTT. V and J are TRBV30 and TRBJ1-4; D is unclear. Germline CDR1 is GTSNPN and CDR2 is SVGIG (reference sequence). The CDR3 loop spans 13 amino acids. Trimming took 1 base from V and 8 from J, leaving 11 bases between them.

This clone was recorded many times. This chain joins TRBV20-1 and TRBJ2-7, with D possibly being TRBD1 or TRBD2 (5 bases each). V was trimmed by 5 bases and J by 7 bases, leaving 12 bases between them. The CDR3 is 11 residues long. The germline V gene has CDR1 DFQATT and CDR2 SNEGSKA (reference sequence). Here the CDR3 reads CSAGGPLEQYF. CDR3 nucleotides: TGCAGTGCTGGGGGTCCCCTGGAGCAGTACTTC.

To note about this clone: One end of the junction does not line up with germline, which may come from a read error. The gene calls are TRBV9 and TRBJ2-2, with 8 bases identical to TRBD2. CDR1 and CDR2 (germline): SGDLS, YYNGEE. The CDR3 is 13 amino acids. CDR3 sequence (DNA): TGTGCCAGTAGCGGGACCTACACCGGGGAGCTGTTTTTT. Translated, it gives CASSGTYTGELFF.

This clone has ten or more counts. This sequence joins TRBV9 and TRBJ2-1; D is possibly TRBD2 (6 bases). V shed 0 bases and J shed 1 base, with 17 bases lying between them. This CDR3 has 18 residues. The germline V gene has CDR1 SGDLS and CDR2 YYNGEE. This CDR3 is CASSVDLFGSLSYNEQFF. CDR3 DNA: TGTGCCAGCAGCGTAGACCTCTTCGGGAGTTTATCCTACAATGAGCAGTTCTTC. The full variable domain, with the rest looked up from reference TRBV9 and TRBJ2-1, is DSGVTQTPKHLITATGQRVTLRCSPRSGDLSVYWYQQSLDQGLQFLIQYYNGEERAKGNILERFSAQQFPDLHSELNLSSLELGDSALYFCASSVDLFGSLSYNEQFFGPGTRLTVL.

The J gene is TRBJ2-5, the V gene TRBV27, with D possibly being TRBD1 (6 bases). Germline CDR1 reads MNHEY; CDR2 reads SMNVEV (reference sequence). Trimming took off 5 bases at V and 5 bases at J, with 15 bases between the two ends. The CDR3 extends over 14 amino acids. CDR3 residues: CASSRLSGEETQYF. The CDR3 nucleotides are TGTGCCAGCAGTCGACTCTCAGGGGAGGAGACCCAGTACTTC.

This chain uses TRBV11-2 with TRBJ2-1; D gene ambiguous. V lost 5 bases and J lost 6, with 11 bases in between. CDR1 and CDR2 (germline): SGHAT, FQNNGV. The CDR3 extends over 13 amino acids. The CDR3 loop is CASSPPVPNEQFF. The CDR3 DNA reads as TGTGCCAGCAGCCCCCCCGTCCCCAATGAGCAGTTCTTC.

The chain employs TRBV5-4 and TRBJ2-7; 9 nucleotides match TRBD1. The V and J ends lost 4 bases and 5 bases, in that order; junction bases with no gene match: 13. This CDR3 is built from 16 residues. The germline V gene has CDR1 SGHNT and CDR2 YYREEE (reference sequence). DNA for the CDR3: TGTGCCAGCAGCCAAAAGCAACCGGGACAGGGTAACGAGCAGTACTTC. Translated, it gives CASSQKQPGQGNEQYF.